The sequence of this T cell receptor beta chain was determined in a study of Ad26.COV2.S vaccination and SARS-CoV-2 variants. For the study at large: A participant enrolled in the COV1001 Ad26.COV2.S trial arm provided the sample. Doses of Ad26.COV2.S were injected into muscle once or twice, 56 days apart.

This clone appeared once. What it binds is unknown. TCRdb's copy holds only in-frame clones and misses some; the assay was immunoSEQ multiplex PCR. The sample shows around 300,000 clones, 85% to 90% of them seen only once. The sample's treatment: about 20 received Ad26.COV2.S at low or high dose, single or two shots; roughly five received placebo; per-sample allocation not given. Sampling happened 63 days after the first vaccine or placebo injection. Vaccination employed an Ad26 vector expressing the Wuhan-strain SARS-CoV-2 spike. Study outcomes and limitations: Vaccine recipients and placebo recipients showed similar non-spike TCR breadth.

This sample comprised peripheral blood, obtained in a trial of Ad26.COV2.S vaccine versus placebo. The TCR was taken from a person between 18 and 59 years old who received the Ad26.COV2.S COVID-19 vaccine or a placebo.

For the CDR3, the DNA is TGTGCCAGCAGTTTCGACAGGGGAGAAGGCTACACCTTC. Its translation: CASSFDRGEGYTF. The gene calls are TRBV28 and TRBJ1-2, with 8 bases matching TRBD1. The V gene's germline CDR1 is MDHEN and CDR2 SYDVKM. With 3 bases clipped from V and 8 bases from J, the junction kept 5 bases outside the gene matches. The CDR3 is 13 amino acids.